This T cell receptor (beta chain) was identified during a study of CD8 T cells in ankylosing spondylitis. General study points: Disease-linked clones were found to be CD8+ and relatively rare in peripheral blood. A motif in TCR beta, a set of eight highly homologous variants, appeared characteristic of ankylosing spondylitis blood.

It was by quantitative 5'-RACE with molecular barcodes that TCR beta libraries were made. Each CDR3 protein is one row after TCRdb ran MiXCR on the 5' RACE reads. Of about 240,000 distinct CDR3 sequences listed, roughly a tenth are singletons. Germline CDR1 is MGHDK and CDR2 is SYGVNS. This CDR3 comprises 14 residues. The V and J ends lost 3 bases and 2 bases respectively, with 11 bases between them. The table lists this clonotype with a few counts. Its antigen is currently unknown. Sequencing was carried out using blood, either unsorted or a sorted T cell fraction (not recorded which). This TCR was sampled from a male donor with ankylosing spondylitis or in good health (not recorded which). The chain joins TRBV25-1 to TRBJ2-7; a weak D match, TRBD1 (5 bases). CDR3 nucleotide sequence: TGTGCCAGCAGTGACCTGGGGCACCCCTACGAGCAGTACTTC. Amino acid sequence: CASSDLGHPYEQYF.